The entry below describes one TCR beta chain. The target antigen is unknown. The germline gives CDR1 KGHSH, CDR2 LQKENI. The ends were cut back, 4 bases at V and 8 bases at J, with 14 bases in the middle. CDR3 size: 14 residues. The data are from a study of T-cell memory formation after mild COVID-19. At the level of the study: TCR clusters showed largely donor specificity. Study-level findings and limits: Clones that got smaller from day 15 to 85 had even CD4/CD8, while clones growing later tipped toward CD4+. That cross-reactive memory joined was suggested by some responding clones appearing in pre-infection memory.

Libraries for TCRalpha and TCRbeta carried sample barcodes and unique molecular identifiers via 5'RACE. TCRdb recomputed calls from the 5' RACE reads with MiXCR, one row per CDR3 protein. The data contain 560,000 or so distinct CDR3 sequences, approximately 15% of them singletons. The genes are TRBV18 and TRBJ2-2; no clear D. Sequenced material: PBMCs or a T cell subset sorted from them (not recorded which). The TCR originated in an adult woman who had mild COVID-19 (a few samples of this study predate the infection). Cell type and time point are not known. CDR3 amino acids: CASSLDNGRGELFF. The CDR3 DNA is TGTGCCAGCTCACTAGACAATGGAAGAGGGGAGCTGTTTTTT.